The 22 T cell receptor beta chains presented below share a single source sample, sequenced in a study of blood T cell repertoires in COVID-19. Libraries were prepared by immunoSEQ multiplex PCR; TCRdb keeps only in-frame clonotypes and omits some of them. The table lists around 87,000 clones, around 89% of them singletons. Sequenced: peripheral blood. All receptors derive from a man in his fifties or sixties with acute or convalescent COVID-19.

A single count supports this clone. The chain joins TRBV19 to TRBJ1-4, with a possible D match to TRBD1 (5 bases). The V and J ends lost 6 bases and 0 bases respectively, with 20 bases between them. Germline V gene data show CDR1 as LNHDA and CDR2 as SQIVND (reference sequence). CDR3 size: 18 residues. CDR3 in DNA: TGTGCCAGTAGCAAAAGTCAGGGACTACTATCAACTAATGAAAAACTGTTTTTT. Translated: CASSKSQGLLSTNEKLFF.

This clone was detected once. The chain carries TRBV10-3 and TRBJ2-7, with TRBD1 matching 8 bases. Per germline, CDR1 ENHRY and CDR2 SYGVKD. The CDR3 has 16 amino acids. J gave up 1 base and V 1 base, and 6 bases lay outside the gene matches. The CDR3 DNA is TGTGCCATCAGTGAGTTCCGGGACAGGCCTTCCTACGAGCAGTACTTC. Translating it yields CAISEFRDRPSYEQYF.

This chain uses TRBV30 with TRBJ1-5, with D maybe TRBD1 (5 bases). This CDR3 is built from 13 residues. V was cut by 2 bases and J by 5 bases, with 10 bases left in between. Germline-derived CDR1 and CDR2 are GTSNPN and SVGIG (reference sequence). This chain's CDR3 is CAWSNQGDQPQHF. CDR3 sequence (DNA): TGTGCCTGGAGTAACCAGGGCGATCAGCCCCAGCATTTT.

The rearrangement links TRBV18 to TRBJ2-3, with D possibly matching TRBD2 (6 bases). CDR1 is KGHSH and CDR2 is LQKENI in the germline V gene. Trimming pared 2 bases from V and 2 bases from J, leaving 8 bases between. This CDR3 is built from 14 residues. CDR3 sequence: CASSPIADTDTQYF. CDR3 bases: TGTGCCAGCTCACCAATAGCGGACACAGATACGCAGTATTTT.

The rearrangement joins TRBV5-1 to TRBJ2-1; D ambiguous. This CDR3 is 14 amino acids long. Trimming cost V 2 bases and J 9 bases, with 15 bases left between them. CDR1 and CDR2 (germline): SGHRS, YFSETQ. The chain's CDR3 is CASSFGLRDPEQFF. In nucleotides, the CDR3 is TGCGCCAGCAGCTTTGGGCTGCGCGACCCTGAGCAGTTCTTC.

The chain carries TRBV19 and TRBJ2-5; TRBD1 matches at 12 bases. CDR3 length: 13 amino acids. With V trimmed by 9 bases and J by 5 bases, 4 bases remained unmatched. Germline V gives CDR1 LNHDA, CDR2 SQIVND (reference sequence). The CDR3 sequence is CASSGTGGETQYF. The CDR3 DNA is TGTGCCAGCTCCGGGACAGGGGGCGAGACCCAGTACTTC.

The rearrangement joins TRBV15 to TRBJ1-4; 7 bases agree with TRBD1. Per the germline V gene, CDR1 is LNHNV and CDR2 is YYDKDF (reference sequence). The V gene end was trimmed by 0 bases and the J gene end by 3 bases; junction bases not matched to a gene: 13. The CDR3 is 19 amino acids. The DNA for the CDR3 is TGTGCCACCAGCAGAGAAGCCGATGACAGGGTAGGTTCTAATGAAAAACTGTTTTTT. Translation gives CATSREADDRVGSNEKLFF.

This clone showed up just once. The chain joins TRBV5-5 to TRBJ1-6, with a weak D call TRBD1 (6 bases). V lost 4 bases and J 6 bases, leaving 20 bases between the germline ends. Germline CDR1 SGHKS, CDR2 YYEKEE (reference sequence). The CDR3 totals 17 residues. The DNA of the CDR3 is TGTGCCAGCAGCCGATGGAGGGGGGGTAACCCTAATTCACCCCTCCACTTT. Translation gives CASSRWRGGNPNSPLHF.

The rearrangement uses TRBV6-5 and TRBJ1-1, with 7 positions matching TRBD1. Germline CDR1 is MNHEY and CDR2 is SVGAGI. The CDR3 consists of 15 residues. V dropped 5 bases and J dropped 0; count of bases not matched to a gene: 6. The CDR3 DNA reads TGTGCCAGCAGTCCCGACGGACAGGTGAACACTGAAGCTTTCTTT. Residues: CASSPDGQVNTEAFF.

The genes are TRBV29-1 and TRBJ2-1; 7 positions match TRBD1. Germline lookup yields CDR1 SQVTM and CDR2 ANQGSEA. V lost 3 bases and J lost 4; bases outside the gene matches: 12. There are 16 residues in the CDR3. The CDR3 here is CSVDRTDRDPYNEQFF. CDR3 nucleotides: TGCAGCGTTGACAGAACCGACAGGGACCCTTACAATGAGCAGTTCTTC.

The chain combines TRBV9 with TRBJ2-5, with 13 bases that match TRBD2. The CDR3 has 16 amino acids. The V segment lost 3 bases and the J segment 4 bases; nucleotides outside the gene matches: 6. Germline V gene lookup returns CDR1 SGDLS and CDR2 YYNGEE. This chain's CDR3 is CASSALAGGPGETQYF. The CDR3 bases are TGTGCCAGCAGCGCACTAGCGGGGGGGCCAGGAGAGACCCAGTACTTC.

The V call is TRBV15, the J call TRBJ2-5, with 7 bases identical to TRBD1. In germline, CDR1 is LNHNV, CDR2 YYDKDF (reference sequence). The CDR3 runs 13 residues. The J segment lost 4 bases and the V segment lost 1 base, leaving 0 bases of the junction unmatched. The CDR3 DNA reads TGTGCCACCAGCAGAGGACAGGGAGAGACCCAGTACTTC. It specifies CATSRGQGETQYF.

The CDR3 DNA is TGTGCCAGCTCACCATCGGACAGGGGTCGAGAAGCTTTCTTT. It yields the protein CASSPSDRGREAFF. The J gene is TRBJ1-1, the V gene TRBV18, with 9 bases aligning to TRBD1. This CDR3 is 14 amino acids long. Germline V lookup: CDR1 KGHSH, CDR2 LQKENI. The V gene end was trimmed by 2 bases and the J gene end by 8 bases; junction bases not matched to a gene: 6.

The gene calls are TRBV24-1 and TRBJ2-1; 8 bases fit TRBD1. J was trimmed by 7 bases and V by 1 base; bases with no gene match: 5. The CDR3 has 15 amino acids. Looked up from germline, CDR1 is KGHDR and CDR2 is SFDVKD. Here the CDR3 reads CATSDFIRGRNEQFF. Written as DNA, the CDR3 is TGTGCCACCAGTGATTTCATCAGGGGGCGAAATGAGCAGTTCTTC.

J is TRBJ2-1 and V is TRBV7-3, with 7 bases lining up with TRBD1. Per the germline V gene, CDR1 is SGHTA and CDR2 is FQGTGA. J was trimmed by 4 bases and V by 2 bases; bases with no gene match: 5. This CDR3 region has 15 residues. The CDR3 region has the DNA TGTGCCAGCAGCTTAGGGGACAGCGAATACAATGAGCAGTTCTTC. Its protein is CASSLGDSEYNEQFF. Based on the CDR3 plus reference TRBV7-3 and TRBJ2-1, the full variable domain is GAGVSQTPSNKVTEKGKYVELRCDPISGHTALYWYRQSLGQGPEFLIYFQGTGAADDSGLPNDRFFAVRPEGSVSTLKIQRTERGDSAVYLCASSLGDSEYNEQFFGPGTRLTVL.

The chain links TRBV5-1 to TRBJ1-1; maybe TRBD1 (6 bases). Per the germline V gene, CDR1 is SGHRS and CDR2 is YFSETQ. Trimming took off 3 bases at V and 3 bases at J, with 18 bases between the two ends. The CDR3 loop spans 16 amino acids. This CDR3 is CASSSGHVGAYTEAFF. The CDR3 nucleotides are TGCGCCAGCAGCTCAGGCCACGTGGGGGCGTACACTGAAGCTTTCTTT.

The chain employs TRBV7-2 and TRBJ2-7; 7 nucleotides agree with TRBD2. Trimming cost V 0 bases and J 3 bases; bases outside gene matches: 5. Germline V lookup: CDR1 SGHTA, CDR2 FQGNSA. The CDR3 is 15 amino acids. CDR3 DNA: TGTGCCAGCAGCTTAGCGGGGGGGATCAACTACGAGCAGTACTTC. Translated: CASSLAGGINYEQYF.

This clone appeared a few times. V gene TRBV6-5 combines with J gene TRBJ1-2, with 7 bases fitting TRBD1. The length of the CDR3 is 14 residues. V was pared by 6 bases and J by 8 bases, with 12 bases of the junction left unmatched. CDR1 MNHEY and CDR2 SVGAGI come from the germline V gene. The CDR3 loop is CASRPDPGGRGYTF. CDR3 coding DNA: TGTGCCAGCAGACCAGACCCAGGGGGTCGGGGCTACACCTTC.

The chain couples TRBV19 to TRBJ1-5; the match to TRBD1 covers 8 bases. The CDR3 contains 14 residues. Germline CDR1 reads LNHDA; CDR2 reads SQIVND (reference sequence). V gave up 6 bases and J gave up 6 bases; unmatched junction bases: 7. The CDR3: CASSPTGVPQPQHF. The CDR3 DNA follows: TGTGCCAGTAGCCCGACAGGGGTCCCTCAGCCCCAGCATTTT.

The chain recombines TRBV28 with TRBJ1-1; D possibly corresponds to TRBD1 (5 bases). CDR1 is MDHEN, CDR2 SYDVKM, per germline. The CDR3 sequence is 14 residues long. DNA for the CDR3: TGTGCTACCGGACACAGGAACGTGAACACTGAAGCTTTCTTT. Its translation is CATGHRNVNTEAFF. The full variable domain, its missing parts supplied by reference TRBV28 and TRBJ1-1, is DVKVTQSSRYLVKRTGEKVFLECVQDMDHENMFWYRQDPGLGLRLIYFSYDVKMKEKGDIPEGYSVSREKKERFSLILESASTNQTSMYLCATGHRNVNTEAFFGQGTRLTVV.

This chain connects TRBV11-2 to TRBJ1-6, with TRBD1 matching 8 bases. The J segment lost 6 bases and the V segment lost 4 bases, leaving 5 bases of the junction unmatched. CDR1 is SGHAT and CDR2 is FQNNGV in the germline V gene. CDR3 length: 15 residues. The CDR3 here is CASSWRQGTNSPLHF. CDR3 sequence (DNA): TGTGCCAGCAGCTGGCGACAGGGGACTAATTCACCCCTCCACTTT.

This rearrangement joins TRBV3-1 (or the pseudogene TRBV3-2) to TRBJ2-3; D remains unclear. The CDR3 consists of 13 residues. Trimming removed 1 base from V and 5 bases from J, with 7 bases in between. The germline V gene encodes CDR1 LGHDT and CDR2 YNNKEL (reference sequence). The CDR3 reads CASSQGRRDTQYF. Here the CDR3 DNA reads TGTGCCAGCAGCCAAGGGCGGCGAGATACGCAGTATTTT.